This T cell receptor (beta chain) was identified during a study of blood T cell repertoires in COVID-19. Study as a whole: Collection of acute and convalescent COVID-19 samples took place in the United States, Italy and Spain.

Recruited during active infection, patients (from Seattle) were subsequently followed longitudinally. Per the original data handling: Amplification of reference gene primers was used by the study to estimate nucleated cell counts. Sequencing used immunoSEQ multiplex PCR; TCRdb keeps in-frame clones, though not all of them. V and J calls and clone size follow that table, whereas D and trimming were derived from the DNA. The sample records fewer than 650,000 clones, 85% to 90% being singletons. V lost 4 bases, J lost 3 bases, and 6 bases stayed unmatched. CDR3 length equals 15 residues. CDR1 and CDR2 (germline): LGHDT, YNNKEL (reference sequence).

Sequenced sample: peripheral blood. The rearrangement joins TRBV3-1 (or the pseudogene TRBV3-2) to TRBJ2-5, with 9 positions matching TRBD1. The TCR was taken from a woman aged 45-65 years with COVID-19, enrolled during active disease. CDR3 sequence: CASSPEQGAEETQYF. CDR3 sequence (DNA): TGTGCCAGCAGCCCAGAACAGGGGGCAGAAGAGACCCAGTACTTC.